This T cell receptor (beta chain) came from a study of cytomegalovirus exposure and HLA in healthy donors. The overall study: The Caucasian-associated ancestry cluster held roughly 78% of roughly 370 genotyped donors.

PCR was performed using 60 Vbeta and 13 Jbeta primers. The repertoire was sequenced with immunoSEQ multiplex PCR; TCRdb's copy has only in-frame clones and lacks some. In the table there are roughly 73,000 clones, less than 85% of which are singletons. A note on this clone: Its cognate antigen is unknown.

General study points: Some V segments (TRBV6-2 and TRBV6-3 among them) were excluded as indistinguishable.

V was shortened by 3 bases and J by 2 bases, with 13 bases between the two germline ends. The germline V gene has CDR1 MGHRA and CDR2 YSYEKL. The CDR3 loop spans 16 amino acids. Sequenced: PBMCs. The TCR sequence derives from a woman aged 50 to 65 in good health and CMV-seronegative. The chain combines TRBV4-1 with TRBJ2-2; maybe TRBD2 (6 bases). The DNA of the CDR3 is TGCGCCAGCAGCCACCCCCCGGGACTTAACACCGGGGAGCTGTTTTTT. Protein: CASSHPPGLNTGELFF.